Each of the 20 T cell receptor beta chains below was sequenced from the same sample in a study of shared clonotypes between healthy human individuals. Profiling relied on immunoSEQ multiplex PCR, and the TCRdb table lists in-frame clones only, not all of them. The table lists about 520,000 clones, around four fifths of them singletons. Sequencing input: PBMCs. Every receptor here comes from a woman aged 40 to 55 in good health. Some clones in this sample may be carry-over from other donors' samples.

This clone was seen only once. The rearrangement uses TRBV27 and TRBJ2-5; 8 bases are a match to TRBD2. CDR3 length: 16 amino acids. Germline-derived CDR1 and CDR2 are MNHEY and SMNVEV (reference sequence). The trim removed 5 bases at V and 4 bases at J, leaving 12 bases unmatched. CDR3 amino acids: CASSPNGGDLTETQYF. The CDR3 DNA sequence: TGTGCCAGCAGTCCGAACGGGGGGGATCTGACAGAGACCCAGTACTTC.

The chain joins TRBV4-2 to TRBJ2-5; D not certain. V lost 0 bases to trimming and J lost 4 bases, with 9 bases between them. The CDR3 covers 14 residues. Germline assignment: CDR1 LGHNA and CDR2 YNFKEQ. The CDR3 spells CASSQEYPRETQYF. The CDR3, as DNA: TGTGCCAGCAGCCAAGAGTATCCGCGAGAGACCCAGTACTTC.

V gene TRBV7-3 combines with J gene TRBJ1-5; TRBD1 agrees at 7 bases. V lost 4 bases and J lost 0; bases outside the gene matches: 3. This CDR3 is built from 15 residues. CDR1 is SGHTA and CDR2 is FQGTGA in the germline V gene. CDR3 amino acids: CASSSRTGSNQPQHF. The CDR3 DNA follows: TGTGCCAGCAGCTCTAGGACAGGTAGCAATCAGCCCCAGCATTTT.

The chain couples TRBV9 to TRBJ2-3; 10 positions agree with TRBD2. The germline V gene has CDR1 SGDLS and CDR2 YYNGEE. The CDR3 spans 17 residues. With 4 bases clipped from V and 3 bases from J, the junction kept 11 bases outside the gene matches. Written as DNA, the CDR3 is TGTGCCAGCAGCCCAACCTCCTCTAGCGGGAGTACAGATACGCAGTATTTT. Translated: CASSPTSSSGSTDTQYF.

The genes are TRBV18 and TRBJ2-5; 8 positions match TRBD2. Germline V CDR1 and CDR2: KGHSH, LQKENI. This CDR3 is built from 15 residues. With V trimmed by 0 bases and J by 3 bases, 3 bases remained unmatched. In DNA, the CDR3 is TGTGCCAGCTCACCACCGGGGACTAGGAAAGAGACCCAGTACTTC. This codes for CASSPPGTRKETQYF.

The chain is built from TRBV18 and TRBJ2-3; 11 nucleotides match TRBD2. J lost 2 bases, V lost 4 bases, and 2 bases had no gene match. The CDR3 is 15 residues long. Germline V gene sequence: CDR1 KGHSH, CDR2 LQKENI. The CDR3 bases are TGTGCCAGCTCACTACTAGCGGGGGTCACAGATACGCAGTATTTT. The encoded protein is CASSLLAGVTDTQYF.

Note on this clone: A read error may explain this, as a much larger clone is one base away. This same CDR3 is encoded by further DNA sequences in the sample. The CDR3 reads CASSSGTGANSPLHF. The CDR3, as DNA: TGTGCCAGCAGCTCGGGAACAGGGGCAAATTCACCCCTCCACTTT. This chain uses TRBV7-9 with TRBJ1-6, with TRBD1 matching 7 bases. V dropped 4 bases and J dropped 7; count of bases not matched to a gene: 7. The germline V gene encodes CDR1 SEHNR and CDR2 FQNEAQ (reference sequence). The CDR3 is 15 residues long.

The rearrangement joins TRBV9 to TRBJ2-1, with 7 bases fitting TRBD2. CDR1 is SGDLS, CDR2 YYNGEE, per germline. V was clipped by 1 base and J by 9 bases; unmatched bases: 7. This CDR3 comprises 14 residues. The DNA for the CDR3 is TGTGCCAGCAGCGTAAGCGGGACGGGAGTTGAGCAGTTCTTC. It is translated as CASSVSGTGVEQFF.

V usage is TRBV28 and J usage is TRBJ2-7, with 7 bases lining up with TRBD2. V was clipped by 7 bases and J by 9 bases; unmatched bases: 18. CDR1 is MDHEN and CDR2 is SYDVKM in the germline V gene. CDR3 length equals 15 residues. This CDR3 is CASKAGGLGLVGQYF. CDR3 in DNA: TGTGCCAGCAAGGCCGGTGGACTAGGGCTGGTCGGGCAGTACTTC.

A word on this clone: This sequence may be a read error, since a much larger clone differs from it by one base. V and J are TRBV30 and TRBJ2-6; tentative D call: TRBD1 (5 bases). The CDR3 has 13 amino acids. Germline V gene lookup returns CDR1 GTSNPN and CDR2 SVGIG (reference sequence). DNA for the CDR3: TGTGCCTGGAGTCGAGCTGGGGCCAACGTCCTGGCTTTC. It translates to CAWSRAGANVLAF. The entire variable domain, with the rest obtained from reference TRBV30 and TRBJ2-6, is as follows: SQTIHQWPATLVQPVGSPLSLECTVEGTSNPNLYWYRQAAGRGLQLLFYSVGIGQISSEVPQNLSASRPQDRQFILSSKKLLLSDSGFYLCAWSRAGANVLAFGAGSRLTVL.

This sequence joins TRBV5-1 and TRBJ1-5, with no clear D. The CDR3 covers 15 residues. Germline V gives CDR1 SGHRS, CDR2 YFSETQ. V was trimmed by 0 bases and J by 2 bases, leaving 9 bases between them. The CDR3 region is CASSLDASGNQPQHF. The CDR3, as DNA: TGCGCCAGCAGCTTGGACGCATCGGGCAATCAGCCCCAGCATTTT. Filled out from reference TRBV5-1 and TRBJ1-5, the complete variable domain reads KAGVTQTPRYLIKTRGQQVTLSCSPISGHRSVSWYQQTPGQGLQFLFEYFSETQRNKGNFPGRFSGRQFSNSRSEMNVSTLELGDSALYLCASSLDASGNQPQHFGDGTRLSIL.

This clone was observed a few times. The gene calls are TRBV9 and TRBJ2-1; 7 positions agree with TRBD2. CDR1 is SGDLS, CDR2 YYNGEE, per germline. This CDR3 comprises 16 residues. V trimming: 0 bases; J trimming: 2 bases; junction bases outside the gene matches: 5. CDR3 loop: CASSVEVAGAYNEQFF. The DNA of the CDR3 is TGTGCCAGCAGCGTAGAAGTAGCGGGTGCCTACAATGAGCAGTTCTTC.

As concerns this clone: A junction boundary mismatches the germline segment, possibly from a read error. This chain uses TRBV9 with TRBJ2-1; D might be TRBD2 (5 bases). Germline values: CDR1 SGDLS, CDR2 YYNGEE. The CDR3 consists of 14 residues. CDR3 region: CASSVAGYHNEQLF. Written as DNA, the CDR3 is TGTGCCAGCAGCGTAGCGGGATACCACAATGAGCAGCTCTTC.

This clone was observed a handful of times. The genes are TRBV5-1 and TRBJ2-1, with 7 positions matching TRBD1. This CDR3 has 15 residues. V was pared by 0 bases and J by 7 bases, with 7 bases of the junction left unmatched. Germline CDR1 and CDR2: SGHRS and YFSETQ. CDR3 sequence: CASSLAGQAVNEQFF. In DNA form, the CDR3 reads TGCGCCAGCAGCTTGGCAGGACAGGCCGTAAATGAGCAGTTCTTC.

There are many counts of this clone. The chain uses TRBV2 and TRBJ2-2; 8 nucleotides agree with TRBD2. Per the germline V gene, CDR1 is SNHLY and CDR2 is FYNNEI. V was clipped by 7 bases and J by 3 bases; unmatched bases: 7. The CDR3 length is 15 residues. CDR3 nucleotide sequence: TGTGCCAGCACGCGACTAGCGTGGGACACCGGGGAGCTGTTTTTT. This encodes CASTRLAWDTGELFF.

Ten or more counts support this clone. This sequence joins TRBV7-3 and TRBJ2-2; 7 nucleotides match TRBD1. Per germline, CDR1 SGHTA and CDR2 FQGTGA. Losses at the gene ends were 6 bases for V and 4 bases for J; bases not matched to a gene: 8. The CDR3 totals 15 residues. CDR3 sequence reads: CASSTGTATTGELFF. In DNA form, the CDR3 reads TGTGCCAGCAGTACCGGGACAGCTACCACCGGGGAGCTGTTTTTT.

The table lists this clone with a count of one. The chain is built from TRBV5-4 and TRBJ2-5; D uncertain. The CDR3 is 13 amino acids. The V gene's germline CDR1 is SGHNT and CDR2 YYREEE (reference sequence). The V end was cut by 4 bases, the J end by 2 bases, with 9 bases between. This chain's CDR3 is CASSESYQETQYF. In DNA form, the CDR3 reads TGTGCCAGCAGCGAAAGTTATCAAGAGACCCAGTACTTC.

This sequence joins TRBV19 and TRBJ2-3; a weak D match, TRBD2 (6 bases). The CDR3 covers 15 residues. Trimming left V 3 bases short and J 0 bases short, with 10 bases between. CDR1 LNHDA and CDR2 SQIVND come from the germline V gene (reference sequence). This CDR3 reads CASSIQAGSTDTQYF. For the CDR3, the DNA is TGTGCCAGTAGTATTCAGGCGGGGAGCACAGATACGCAGTATTTT.

This CDR3 reads CASSVGGRGLWETQYF. DNA of the CDR3: TGTGCCAGCAGCGTAGGAGGGAGAGGTCTATGGGAGACCCAGTACTTC. The genes are TRBV9 and TRBJ2-5; possibly TRBD2 for D (5 bases). The CDR3 extends over 16 amino acids. V lost 0 bases and J lost 5, with 17 bases in between. Per germline, CDR1 SGDLS and CDR2 YYNGEE.

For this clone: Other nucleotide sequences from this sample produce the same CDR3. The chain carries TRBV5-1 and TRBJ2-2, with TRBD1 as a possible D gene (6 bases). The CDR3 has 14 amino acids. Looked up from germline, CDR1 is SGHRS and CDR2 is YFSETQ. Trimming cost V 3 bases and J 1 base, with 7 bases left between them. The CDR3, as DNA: TGCGCCAGCAGCTCGGGACAGAACACCGGGGAGCTGTTTTTT. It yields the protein CASSSGQNTGELFF.